This record covers a single TCR beta chain. Its target is not known. Germline CDR1 is SGHDT and CDR2 is YYEEEE. The CDR3 runs to 14 residues. V was pared by 2 bases and J by 5 bases, with 10 bases between. As for treatment: about 20 received Ad26.COV2.S at low or high dose, single or two shots; 5 received placebo; per-sample allocation not given. On day 63 after the first injection, vaccine and placebo recipients gave samples. The individual, an adult aged 18-55 years, was a donor in Boston. The vaccine antigen was prefusion-stabilized Wuhan SARS-CoV-2 spike. The table came from immunoSEQ multiplex PCR; TCRdb's copy has only in-frame clones and leaves some out. The sample holds 300,000 to 500,000 clones, about nine tenths seen once. The source of the sample is a study of Ad26.COV2.S vaccination and SARS-CoV-2 variants. Study results and limitations: Spike-specific TCR breadth was greater after Ad26.COV2.S than placebo.

This receptor was obtained from a person between 18 and 65 years old who received the Ad26.COV2.S COVID-19 vaccine or a placebo. The sequences come from peripheral blood, collected in a trial of Ad26.COV2.S vaccine versus placebo. This rearrangement joins TRBV5-6 to TRBJ2-2, with D possibly matching TRBD1 (5 bases). Written as DNA, the CDR3 is TGTGCCAGCAGCTTTCAGGGAACGACCGGGGAGCTGTTTTTT. This codes for CASSFQGTTGELFF.